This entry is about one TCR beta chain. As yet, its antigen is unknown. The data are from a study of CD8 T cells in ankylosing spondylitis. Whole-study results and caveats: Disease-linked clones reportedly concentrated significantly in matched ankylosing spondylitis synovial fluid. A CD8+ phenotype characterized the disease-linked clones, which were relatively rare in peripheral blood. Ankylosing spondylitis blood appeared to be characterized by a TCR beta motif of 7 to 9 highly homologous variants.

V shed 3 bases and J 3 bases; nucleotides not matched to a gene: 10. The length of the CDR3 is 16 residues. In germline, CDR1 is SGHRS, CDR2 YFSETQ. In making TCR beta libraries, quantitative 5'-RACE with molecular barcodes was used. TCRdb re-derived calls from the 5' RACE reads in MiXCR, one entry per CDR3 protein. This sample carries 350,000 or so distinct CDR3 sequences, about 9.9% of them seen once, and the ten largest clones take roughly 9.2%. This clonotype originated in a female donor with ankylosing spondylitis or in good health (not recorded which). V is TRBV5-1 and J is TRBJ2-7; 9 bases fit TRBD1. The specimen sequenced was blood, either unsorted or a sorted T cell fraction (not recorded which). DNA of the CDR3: TGCGCCAGCAGCTCGCGGGGAATGGGACAGGGCTACGAGCAGTACTTC. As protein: CASSSRGMGQGYEQYF.